This T cell receptor beta chain was retrieved from a study of regulatory T cells in long-lasting Graves disease. As to time point: newly diagnosed GD, antithyroid drugs for less than 3 months. Researchers made the TCR library from RNA that was extracted from PBMCs. This clonotype was seen a few times. After removal of 7 bases from V and 6 bases from J, the junction contained 7 bases not matched to a gene. The CDR3 is made up of 14 amino acids. Assembly of TCR beta libraries relied on iRepertoire HTBI primers together with Arm-PCR of CDR3 regions. TCRdb fed the multiplex PCR reads into MiXCR, producing one record per CDR3 protein. The sample contains 450,000 to 600,000 distinct CDR3 sequences, around 15% of which appear only once. The sample was also linked to a second study, of T cells in Graves' hyperthyroidism and ophthalmopathy.

The sequence was obtained from a man between 40 and 49 years old with Graves disease. The sample consisted of peripheral blood mononuclear cells (PBMCs), taken at new diagnosis, from a patient treated with antithyroid drugs. The chain recombines TRBV12-3 or TRBV12-4 with TRBJ1-2; TRBD1 matches at 11 bases. This CDR3 is CASKPDRGPNGYTF. CDR3 DNA sequence: TGTGCCAGCAAACCGGACAGGGGGCCAAATGGCTACACCTTC.